This T cell receptor beta chain was sequenced for a study of cytomegalovirus exposure and HLA in healthy donors. V lost 3 bases, J lost 1 base, and 9 bases lay in between. CDR1 is SGDLS, CDR2 YYNGEE, per germline. The CDR3 has 14 residues. The PCR employed 60 Vbeta primers together with 13 Jbeta primers. Clones were read by immunoSEQ multiplex PCR, and TCRdb kept only the in-frame ones, dropping some. The sample shows approximately 130,000 clones, about 76% of them seen only once. The study's findings and limits: Associated with cytomegalovirus, according to the listing, were around 160 TCR beta chains. For most subjects, TCR beta sequences were reported to predict HLA-A and HLA-B alleles with accuracy. V- and J-gene trimming in TCR beta was tied to a missense DCLRE1C variant by an analysis performed later. In a later analysis, common viral pathogens appeared linked to several of the most significant clusters.

About this clone itself: Its antigen is unknown.

What was sequenced was PBMCs. The rearrangement links TRBV9 to TRBJ2-3; D gene ambiguous. The clonotype comes from a woman aged 40 to 50 in good health and CMV-seronegative. DNA for the CDR3: TGTGCCAGCAGCGCTGACATAGGCACAGATACGCAGTATTTT. Translated: CASSADIGTDTQYF.